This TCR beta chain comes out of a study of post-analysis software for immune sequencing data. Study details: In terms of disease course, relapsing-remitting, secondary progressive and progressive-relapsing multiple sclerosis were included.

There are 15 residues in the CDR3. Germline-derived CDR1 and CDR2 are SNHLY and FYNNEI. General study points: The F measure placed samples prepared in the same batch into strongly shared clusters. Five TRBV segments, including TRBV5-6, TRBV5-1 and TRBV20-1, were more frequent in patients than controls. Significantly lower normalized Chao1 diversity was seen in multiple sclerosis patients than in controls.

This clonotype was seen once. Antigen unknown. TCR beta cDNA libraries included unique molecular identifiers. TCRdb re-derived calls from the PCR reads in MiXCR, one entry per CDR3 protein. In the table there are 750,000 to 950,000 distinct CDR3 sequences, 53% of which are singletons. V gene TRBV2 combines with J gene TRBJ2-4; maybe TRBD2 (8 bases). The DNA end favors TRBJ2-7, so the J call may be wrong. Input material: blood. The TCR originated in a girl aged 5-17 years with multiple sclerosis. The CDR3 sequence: CASKRTSRGDSEQYF. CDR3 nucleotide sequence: TGTGCCAGCAAGAGGACTAGCAGGGGGGACTCCGAGCAGTACTTC.